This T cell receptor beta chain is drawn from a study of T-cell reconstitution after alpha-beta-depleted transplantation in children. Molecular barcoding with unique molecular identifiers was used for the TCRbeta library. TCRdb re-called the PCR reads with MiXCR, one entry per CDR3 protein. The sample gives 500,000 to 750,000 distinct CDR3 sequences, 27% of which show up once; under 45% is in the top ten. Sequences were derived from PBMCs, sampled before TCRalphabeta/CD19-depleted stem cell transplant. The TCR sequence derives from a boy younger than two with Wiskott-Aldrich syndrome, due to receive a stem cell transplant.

DNA of the CDR3: TGTGCCAGCAGTCGCGCCTTTTGGGGGGCCAATACTCTAGCCAAAAACATTCAGTACTTC. Amino acids: CASSRAFWGANTLAKNIQYF. This chain uses TRBV27 with TRBJ2-4; D is perhaps TRBD1 or TRBD2 (6 bases each). V was shortened by 5 bases and J by 0 bases, with 26 bases between the two germline ends. The CDR3 contains 20 residues. Germline V gene lookup returns CDR1 MNHEY and CDR2 SMNVEV (reference sequence).